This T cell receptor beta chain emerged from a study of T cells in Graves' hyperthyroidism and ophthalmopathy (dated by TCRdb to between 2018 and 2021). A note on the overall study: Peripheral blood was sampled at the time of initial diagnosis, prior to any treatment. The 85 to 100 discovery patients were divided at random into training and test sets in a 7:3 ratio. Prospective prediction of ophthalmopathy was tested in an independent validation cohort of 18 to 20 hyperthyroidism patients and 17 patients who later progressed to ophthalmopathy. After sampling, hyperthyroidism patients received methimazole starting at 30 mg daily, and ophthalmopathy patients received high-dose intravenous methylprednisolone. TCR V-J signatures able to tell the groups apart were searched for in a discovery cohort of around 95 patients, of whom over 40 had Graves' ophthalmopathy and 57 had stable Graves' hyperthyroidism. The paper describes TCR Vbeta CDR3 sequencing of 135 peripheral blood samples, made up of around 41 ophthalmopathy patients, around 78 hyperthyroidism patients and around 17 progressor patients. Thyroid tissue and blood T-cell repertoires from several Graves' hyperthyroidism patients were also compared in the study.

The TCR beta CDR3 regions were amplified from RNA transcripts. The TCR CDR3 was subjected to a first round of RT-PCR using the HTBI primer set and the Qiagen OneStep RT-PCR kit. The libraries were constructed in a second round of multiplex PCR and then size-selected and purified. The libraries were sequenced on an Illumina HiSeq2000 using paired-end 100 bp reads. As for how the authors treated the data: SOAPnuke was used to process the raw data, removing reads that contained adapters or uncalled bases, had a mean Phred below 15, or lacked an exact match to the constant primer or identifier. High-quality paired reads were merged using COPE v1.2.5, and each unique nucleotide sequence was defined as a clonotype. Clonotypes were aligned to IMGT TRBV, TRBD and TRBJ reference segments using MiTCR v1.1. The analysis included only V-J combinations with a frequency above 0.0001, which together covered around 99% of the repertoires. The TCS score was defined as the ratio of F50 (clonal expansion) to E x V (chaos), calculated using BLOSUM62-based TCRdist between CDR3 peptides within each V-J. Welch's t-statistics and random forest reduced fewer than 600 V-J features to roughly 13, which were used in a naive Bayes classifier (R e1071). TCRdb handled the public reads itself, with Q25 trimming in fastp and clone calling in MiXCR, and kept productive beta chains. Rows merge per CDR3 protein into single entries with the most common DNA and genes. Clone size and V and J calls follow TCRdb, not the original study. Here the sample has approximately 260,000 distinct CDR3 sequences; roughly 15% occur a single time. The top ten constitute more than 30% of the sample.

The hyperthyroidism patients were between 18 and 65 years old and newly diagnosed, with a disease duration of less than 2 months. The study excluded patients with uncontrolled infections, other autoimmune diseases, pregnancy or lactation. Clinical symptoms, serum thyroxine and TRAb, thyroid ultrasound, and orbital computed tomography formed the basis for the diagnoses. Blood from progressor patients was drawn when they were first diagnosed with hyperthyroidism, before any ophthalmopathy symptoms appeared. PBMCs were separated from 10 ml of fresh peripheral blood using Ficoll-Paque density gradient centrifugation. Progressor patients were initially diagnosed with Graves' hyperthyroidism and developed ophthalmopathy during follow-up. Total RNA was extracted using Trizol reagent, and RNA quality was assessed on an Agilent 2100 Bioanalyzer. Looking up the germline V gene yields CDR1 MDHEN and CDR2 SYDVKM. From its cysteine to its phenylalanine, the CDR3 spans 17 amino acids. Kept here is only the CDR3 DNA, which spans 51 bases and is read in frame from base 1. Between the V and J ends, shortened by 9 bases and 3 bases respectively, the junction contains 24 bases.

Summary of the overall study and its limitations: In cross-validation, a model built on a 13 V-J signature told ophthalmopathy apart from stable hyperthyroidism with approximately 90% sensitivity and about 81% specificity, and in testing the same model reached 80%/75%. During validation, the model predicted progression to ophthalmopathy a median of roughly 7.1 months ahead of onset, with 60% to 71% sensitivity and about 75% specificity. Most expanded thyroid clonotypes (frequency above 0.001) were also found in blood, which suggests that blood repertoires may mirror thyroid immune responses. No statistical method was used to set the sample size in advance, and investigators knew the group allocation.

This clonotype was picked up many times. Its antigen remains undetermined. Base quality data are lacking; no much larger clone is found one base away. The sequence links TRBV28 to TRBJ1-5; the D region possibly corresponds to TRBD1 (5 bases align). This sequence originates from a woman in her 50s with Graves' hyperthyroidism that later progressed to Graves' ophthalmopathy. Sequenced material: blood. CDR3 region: CASFHTIDDSSNQPQHF. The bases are TGTGCCAGTTTCCACACGATAGACGACAGTTCCAATCAGCCCCAGCATTTT.